The source of this T cell receptor (beta chain) is a study of T-cell memory formation after mild COVID-19. The wider study: Clusters were largely donor specific.

Germline loops: CDR1 SGHVS, CDR2 FNYEAQ. CDR3 length equals 15 residues. The ends lost 0 bases at V and 7 bases at J; junction bases unmatched: 9. 5'RACE primed at constant segments yielded TCR alpha and TCR beta cDNA libraries bearing sample barcodes and UMIs. TCRdb reprocessed the 5' RACE reads via MiXCR and lists one record per CDR3 protein. The sample includes 85,000 to 130,000 distinct CDR3 sequences, around 12% of them seen just once. Sequencing input: PBMCs or a T cell subset sorted from them (not recorded which). This clonotype was obtained from an adult woman who had mild COVID-19 (a few samples of this study predate the infection). Cell type and time point are not known. The chain uses TRBV7-6 and TRBJ2-7; 7 bases are shared with TRBD2. The CDR3 DNA sequence: TGTGCCAGCAGCTTAGCCCCCGGACTAGTCCTTGAGCAGTACTTC. It codes for CASSLAPGLVLEQYF.